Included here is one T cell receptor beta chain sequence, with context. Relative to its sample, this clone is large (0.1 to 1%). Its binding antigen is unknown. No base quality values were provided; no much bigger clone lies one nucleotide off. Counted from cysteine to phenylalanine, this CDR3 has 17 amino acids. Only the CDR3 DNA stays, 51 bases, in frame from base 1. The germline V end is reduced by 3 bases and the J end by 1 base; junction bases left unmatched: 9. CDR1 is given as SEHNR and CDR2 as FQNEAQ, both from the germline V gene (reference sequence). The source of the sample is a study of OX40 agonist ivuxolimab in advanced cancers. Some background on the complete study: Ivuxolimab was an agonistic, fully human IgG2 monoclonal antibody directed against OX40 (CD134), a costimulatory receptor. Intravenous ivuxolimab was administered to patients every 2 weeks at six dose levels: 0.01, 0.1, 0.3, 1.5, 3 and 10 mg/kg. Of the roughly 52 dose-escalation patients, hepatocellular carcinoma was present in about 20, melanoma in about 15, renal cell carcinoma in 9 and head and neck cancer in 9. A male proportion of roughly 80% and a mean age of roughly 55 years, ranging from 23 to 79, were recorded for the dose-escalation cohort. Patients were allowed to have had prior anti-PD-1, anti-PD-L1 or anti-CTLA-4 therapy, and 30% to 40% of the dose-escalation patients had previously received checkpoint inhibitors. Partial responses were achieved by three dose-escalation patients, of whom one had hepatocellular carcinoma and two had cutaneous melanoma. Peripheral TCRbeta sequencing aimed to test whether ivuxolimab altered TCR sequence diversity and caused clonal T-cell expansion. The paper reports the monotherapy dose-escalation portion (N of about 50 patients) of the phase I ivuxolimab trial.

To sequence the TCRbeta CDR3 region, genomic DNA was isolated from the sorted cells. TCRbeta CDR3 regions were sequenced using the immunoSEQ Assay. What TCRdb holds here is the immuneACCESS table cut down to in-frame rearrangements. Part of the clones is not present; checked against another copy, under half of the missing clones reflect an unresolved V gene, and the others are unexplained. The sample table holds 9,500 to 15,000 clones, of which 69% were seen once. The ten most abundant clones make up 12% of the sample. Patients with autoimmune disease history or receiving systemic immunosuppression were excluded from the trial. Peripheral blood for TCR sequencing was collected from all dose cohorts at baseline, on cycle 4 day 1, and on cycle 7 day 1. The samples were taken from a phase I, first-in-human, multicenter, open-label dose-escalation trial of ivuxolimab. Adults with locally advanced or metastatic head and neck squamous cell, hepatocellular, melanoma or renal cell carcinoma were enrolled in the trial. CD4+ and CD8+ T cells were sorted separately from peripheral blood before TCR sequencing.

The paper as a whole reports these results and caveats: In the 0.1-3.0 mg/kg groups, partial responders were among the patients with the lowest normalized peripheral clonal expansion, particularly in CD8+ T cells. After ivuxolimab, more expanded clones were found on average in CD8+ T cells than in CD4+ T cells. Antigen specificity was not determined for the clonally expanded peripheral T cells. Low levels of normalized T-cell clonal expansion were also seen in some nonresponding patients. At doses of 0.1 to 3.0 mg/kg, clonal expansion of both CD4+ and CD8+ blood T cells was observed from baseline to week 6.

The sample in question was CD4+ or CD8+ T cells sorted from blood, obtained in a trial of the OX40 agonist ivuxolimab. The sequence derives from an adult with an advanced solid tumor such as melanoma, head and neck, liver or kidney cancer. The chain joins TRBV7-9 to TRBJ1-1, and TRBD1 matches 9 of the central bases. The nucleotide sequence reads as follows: TGTGCCAGCAGCTTCCGGGACAGGGCTCGAGGGAACACTGAAGCTTTCTTT. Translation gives CASSFRDRARGNTEAFF. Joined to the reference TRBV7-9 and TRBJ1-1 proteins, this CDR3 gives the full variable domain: DTGVSQNPRHKITKRGQNVTFRCDPISEHNRLYWYRQTLGQGPEFLTYFQNEAQLEKSRLLSDRFSAERPKGSFSTLEIQRTEQGDSAMYLCASSFRDRARGNTEAFFGQGTRLTVV.